This TCR beta chain was captured by sequencing in a study of Ad26.COV2.S vaccination and SARS-CoV-2 variants. Study background: Intramuscularly, Ad26.COV2.S was given either once or twice, 56 days apart. Study-wide results and caveats: Participants given vaccine showed non-spike TCR breadth similar to that of placebo recipients.

Sample treatment: over 15 received Ad26.COV2.S at low or high dose, single or two shots; a few received placebo; per-sample allocation not given. Sampling took place 63 days after the first vaccine or placebo injection. Notes on this clone: Its antigen is as yet unknown.

With V trimmed by 2 bases and J by 5 bases, 7 bases remained unmatched. CDR3 size: 15 residues. In germline, CDR1 is KGHSH, CDR2 LQKENI. The repertoire was sequenced with immunoSEQ multiplex PCR; TCRdb's copy has only in-frame clones and lacks some. Here the sample spans about 410,000 clones, about 91% being singletons. The J gene is TRBJ2-7, the V gene TRBV18, with 9 bases that match TRBD2. The sequenced sample was peripheral blood, obtained in a trial of Ad26.COV2.S vaccine versus placebo. The receptor was derived from a person aged 18 to 65 who received the Ad26.COV2.S COVID-19 vaccine or a placebo. CDR3 in DNA: TGTGCCAGCTCACCAGTAGCGGGAGCGGGTAACGAGCAGTACTTC. Translating it yields CASSPVAGAGNEQYF.